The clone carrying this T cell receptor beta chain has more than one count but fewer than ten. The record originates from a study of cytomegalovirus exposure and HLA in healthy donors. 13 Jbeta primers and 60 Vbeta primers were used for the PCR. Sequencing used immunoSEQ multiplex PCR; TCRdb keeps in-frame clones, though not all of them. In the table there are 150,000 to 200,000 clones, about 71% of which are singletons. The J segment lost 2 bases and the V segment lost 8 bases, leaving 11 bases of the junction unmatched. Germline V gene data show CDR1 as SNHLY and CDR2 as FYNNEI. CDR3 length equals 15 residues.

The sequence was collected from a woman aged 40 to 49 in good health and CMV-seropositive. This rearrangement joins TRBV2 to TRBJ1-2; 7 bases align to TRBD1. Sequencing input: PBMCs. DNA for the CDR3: TGTGCCAGCGGAAGAGGGACAGCAGCCAACTATGGCTACACCTTC. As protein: CASGRGTAANYGYTF.